The 31 T cell receptor beta chains presented below share a single source sample, sequenced in a study of cytomegalovirus exposure and HLA in healthy donors (dated by TCRdb to about 2017). The method was the immunoSEQ multiplex PCR assay. A mixture of 60 forward primers for TCR Vbeta segments and 13 reverse primers for TCR Jbeta segments was used in the multiplex PCR. As stored in TCRdb, this immuneACCESS dataset retains in-frame rearrangements with V and J assigned. A fraction of the clones does not appear; measured against another copy, unresolved V genes explain less than half of the discrepancy, and the remainder lacks a known reason. The sample includes about 250,000 clones, with approximately 78% observed a single time. Of the sample, 0.45% to 0.5% falls within the top ten clones. Sequenced: PBMCs. The receptors derive from a boy between 5 and 17 years old in good health and CMV-seronegative.

The V and J genes are TRBV5-1 and TRBJ2-7; D might be TRBD2 (6 bases). The CDR3 covers 15 residues. The V gene's germline CDR1 is SGHRS and CDR2 YFSETQ. V dropped 1 base and J dropped 3 bases, with 14 bases sitting between them. CDR3: CASSLLGTVIYEQYF. The DNA for the CDR3 is TGCGCCAGCAGCTTGCTCGGGACTGTAATCTACGAGCAGTACTTC.

This clone appeared a few times. The chain employs TRBV6-1 and TRBJ1-1; 7 nucleotides agree with TRBD1. The CDR3 length is 17 residues. V was pared by 4 bases and J by 6 bases, with 17 bases of the junction left unmatched. Germline CDR1 is MNHNS and CDR2 is SASEGT. In nucleotides, the CDR3 is TGTGCCAGCAGTGCCTACAGGGGAATCAGGGTATTGGCTGAAGCTTTCTTT. As protein: CASSAYRGIRVLAEAFF.

The chain is built from TRBV25-1 and TRBJ2-6; a possible D gene is TRBD2 (6 bases). The V and J ends lost 4 bases and 4 bases respectively, with 11 bases between them. Looked up from germline, CDR1 is MGHDK and CDR2 is SYGVNS. The CDR3 has 15 amino acids. CDR3 amino acids: CASSGAGTGANVLTF. CDR3 nucleotides: TGTGCCAGCAGTGGGGCGGGGACCGGGGCCAACGTCCTGACTTTC.

This chain connects TRBV19 to TRBJ1-1, with 8 bases matching TRBD1. The germline V gene encodes CDR1 LNHDA and CDR2 SQIVND (reference sequence). J lost 4 bases, V lost 10 bases, and 2 bases had no gene match. This CDR3 is built from 11 residues. CDR3 residues: CATQGVTEAFF. CDR3 sequence (DNA): TGTGCCACACAGGGGGTCACTGAAGCTTTCTTT.

This sequence joins TRBV7-9 and TRBJ2-3; 11 bases are shared with TRBD2. Germline V gene lookup returns CDR1 SEHNR and CDR2 FQNEAQ (reference sequence). J gave up 3 bases and V 9 bases, and 5 bases lay outside the gene matches. The CDR3 has 14 amino acids. CDR3 amino acids: CARQPSGRTDTQYF. The DNA of the CDR3 is TGTGCCAGGCAACCTAGCGGGAGGACAGATACGCAGTATTTT.

This clone occurred a few times. V and J are TRBV7-9 and TRBJ1-5, with TRBD1 matching 9 bases. The V and J ends lost 5 bases and 3 bases, in that order; junction bases with no gene match: 11. This CDR3 comprises 17 residues. Germline V CDR1 and CDR2: SEHNR, FQNEAQ (reference sequence). The DNA for the CDR3 is TGTGCCAGCAGCCCAACGGAGGACAGGGGAGACAATCAGCCCCAGCATTTT. Translating gives CASSPTEDRGDNQPQHF. The entire variable domain, with the rest obtained from reference TRBV7-9 and TRBJ1-5, is as follows: DTGVSQNPRHKITKRGQNVTFRCDPISEHNRLYWYRQTLGQGPEFLTYFQNEAQLEKSRLLSDRFSAERPKGSFSTLEIQRTEQGDSAMYLCASSPTEDRGDNQPQHFGDGTRLSIL.

To note about this clone: This specimen includes other DNA sequences encoding the same CDR3. This sequence joins TRBV5-1 and TRBJ2-3; 12 bases fit TRBD2. CDR1 is SGHRS, CDR2 YFSETQ, per germline. After removal of 4 bases from V and 3 bases from J, the junction contained 3 bases not matched to a gene. The CDR3 consists of 15 residues. CDR3 sequence reads: CASSLLAGGTDTQYF. DNA for the CDR3: TGCGCCAGCAGCCTACTAGCGGGAGGAACAGATACGCAGTATTTT.

The chain joins TRBV19 to TRBJ1-2, with 12 bases that match TRBD1. The V and J ends lost 5 bases and 4 bases, in that order; junction bases with no gene match: 5. This CDR3 contains 15 residues. Looked up from germline, CDR1 is LNHDA and CDR2 is SQIVND (reference sequence). CDR3 protein: CASSAPGQGAYGYTF. As DNA, the CDR3 is TGTGCCAGTAGTGCTCCGGGACAGGGGGCCTATGGCTACACCTTC.

The table lists this clone with a count of one. J is TRBJ1-1 and V is TRBV18; the D gene is possibly TRBD1 (6 bases). CDR3 size: 13 residues. Between the trimmed V and J ends, which lost 3 bases and 9 bases, there was a span of 14 bases. In germline, CDR1 is KGHSH, CDR2 LQKENI. CDR3 amino acids: CASSPSGDKQAFF. The CDR3 coding sequence is TGTGCCAGCTCACCTTCCGGGGACAAACAAGCTTTCTTT.

This clone was seen more than once but under ten times. The chain carries TRBV12-5 and TRBJ2-2; possibly TRBD1 for D (5 bases). The CDR3 totals 17 residues. Germline CDR1 and CDR2: LGHNT and FRNRAP. V was pared by 0 bases and J by 2 bases, with 13 bases between. The DNA for the CDR3 is TGTGCTAGTGGTTTGGTAGATGGCAGGGTCAACACCGGGGAGCTGTTTTTT. Amino acid sequence: CASGLVDGRVNTGELFF.

There are a few counts of this clone. The chain couples TRBV23-1 to TRBJ1-1; D is unresolved. TRBV23-1 belongs to the ORF category, with a function that is uncertain. V shed 1 base and J shed 11 bases, with 17 bases lying between them. This CDR3 contains 14 residues. In DNA form, the CDR3 reads TGCGCCAGCAGTCAATTTTCGGAAATCGGGTGGGCTTTCTTT. It specifies CASSQFSEIGWAFF.

The chain recombines TRBV6-4 with TRBJ2-3, with 9 bases that match TRBD1. The CDR3 sequence is 14 residues long. The germline CDR1 and CDR2 sequences are MRHNA and SNTAGT. Losses at the gene ends were 5 bases for V and 6 bases for J; bases not matched to a gene: 6. This CDR3 reads CASSPQDRGDTQYF. The DNA for the CDR3 is TGTGCCAGCAGTCCACAAGACAGGGGGGATACGCAGTATTTT.

This clone was seen a handful of times. The rearrangement uses TRBV5-1 and TRBJ2-5, with D perhaps TRBD2 (6 bases). Germline V gives CDR1 SGHRS, CDR2 YFSETQ. The V and J ends lost 5 bases and 5 bases respectively, with 22 bases between them. The CDR3 length is 16 residues. CDR3: CASSPTGTPREETQYF. The DNA for the CDR3 is TGCGCCAGCAGTCCTACCGGGACCCCACGGGAGGAGACCCAGTACTTC.

The rearrangement links TRBV5-1 to TRBJ2-1; 11 bases map to TRBD2. Germline trimming cut 4 bases from V and 6 bases from J; bases unmatched to any gene: 6. The CDR3 is made up of 15 amino acids. Germline-derived CDR1 and CDR2 are SGHRS and YFSETQ. The CDR3 region has the DNA TGCGCCAGCAGCCCCCAGACTAGCGGGGCCAATGAGCAGTTCTTC. It codes for CASSPQTSGANEQFF.

The chain links TRBV2 to TRBJ2-1; D may be TRBD2 (8 bases). The ends were cut back, 4 bases at V and 6 bases at J, with 25 bases in the middle. Germline CDR1 and CDR2: SNHLY and FYNNEI. The CDR3 has 18 residues. CDR3 sequence reads: CASSAGGSGIDIRNEQFF. The DNA of the CDR3 is TGTGCCAGCAGTGCAGGGGGTAGCGGGATAGACATACGCAATGAGCAGTTCTTC. Based on the CDR3 plus reference TRBV2 and TRBJ2-1, the full variable domain is EPEVTQTPSHQVTQMGQEVILRCVPISNHLYFYWYRQILGQKVEFLVSFYNNEISEKSEIFDDQFSVERPDGSNFTLKIRSTKLEDSAMYFCASSAGGSGIDIRNEQFFGPGTRLTVL.

This clone came up once. CDR3 sequence: CASSDGVAYGDTQYF. CDR3 DNA: TGTGCCAGCAGCGACGGGGTCGCGTATGGAGATACGCAGTATTTT. The gene calls are TRBV5-6 and TRBJ2-3; D perhaps matches TRBD2 (5 bases). The ends were cut back, 4 bases at V and 5 bases at J, with 17 bases in the middle. The CDR3 consists of 15 residues. Per germline, CDR1 SGHDT and CDR2 YYEEEE. Full variable domain (missing parts from reference TRBV5-6 and TRBJ2-3): DAGVTQSPTHLIKTRGQQVTLRCSPKSGHDTVSWYQQALGQGPQFIFQYYEEEERQRGNFPDRFSGHQFPNYSSELNVNALLLGDSALYLCASSDGVAYGDTQYFGPGTRLTVL.

This clone appeared a single time. This chain links TRBV5-1 with TRBJ1-4, with TRBD1 matching over 7 bases. Germline CDR1 reads SGHRS; CDR2 reads YFSETQ. Trimming at V came to 4 bases and at J to 8 bases, leaving 8 bases not matched to a gene. The CDR3 runs 14 residues. The CDR3 DNA reads as TGCGCCAGCAGCCTCGAAGGGGGCCTGGAAAAACTGTTTTTT. Its translation is CASSLEGGLEKLFF.

J is TRBJ2-5 and V is TRBV29-1, with D possibly matching TRBD1 (8 bases). The J call may not be correct, given that the DNA end is closer to TRBJ2-7. The CDR3 covers 13 residues. CDR1 and CDR2 from the germline V gene are SQVTM and ANQGSEA. The CDR3 nucleotides read TGCAGCGGGGGAGGGGACAGGATCGACGAGCAGTACTTC. Its translation: CSGGGDRIDEQYF.

The chain recombines TRBV5-6 with TRBJ2-3; no clear D gene. The CDR3 is 13 residues long. Per germline, CDR1 SGHDT and CDR2 YYEEEE. Trimming took 1 base from V and 2 from J, leaving 5 bases between them. CDR3 amino acids: CASSLWATDTQYF. CDR3 coding DNA: TGTGCCAGCAGCTTGTGGGCCACAGATACGCAGTATTTT.

The genes are TRBV7-7 and TRBJ2-6; D unclear. The V and J ends lost 6 bases and 0 bases respectively, with 9 bases between them. Germline loops: CDR1 SSHAT, CDR2 FNYEAQ (reference sequence). The length of the CDR3 is 15 residues. The CDR3 region is CASSAALSGANVLTF. In DNA, the CDR3 is TGTGCCAGCAGTGCCGCGCTCTCTGGGGCCAACGTCCTGACTTTC.

The chain uses TRBV7-9 and TRBJ2-1; D perhaps matches TRBD2 (6 bases). Per germline, CDR1 SEHNR and CDR2 FQNEAQ (reference sequence). There are 17 residues in the CDR3. Trimming cost V 4 bases and J 1 base, with 17 bases left between them. DNA for the CDR3: TGTGCCAGCAGCTCATGGCGCGGGACTGGATCCTACAATGAGCAGTTCTTC. Translated, it gives CASSSWRGTGSYNEQFF.

The V gene is TRBV29-1, the J gene TRBJ2-7; possible D gene TRBD1, 6 bases. Trimming pared 3 bases from V and 7 bases from J, leaving 19 bases between. CDR1 and CDR2 from the germline V gene are SQVTM and ANQGSEA. The CDR3 is 14 amino acids. CDR3 sequence reads: CSVDGGRGVDEQYF. The CDR3 coding sequence is TGCAGCGTTGATGGGGGCAGGGGAGTTGATGAGCAGTACTTC.

J is TRBJ2-2 and V is TRBV19, with unresolved D. This CDR3 has 12 residues. V lost 6 bases to trimming and J lost 6 bases, with 8 bases between them. Germline-derived CDR1 and CDR2 are LNHDA and SQIVND (reference sequence). The CDR3 loop is CASRAAPGELFF. CDR3 in DNA: TGTGCCAGTAGGGCTGCCCCCGGGGAGCTGTTTTTT. Based on the CDR3 plus reference TRBV19 and TRBJ2-2, the full variable domain is DGGITQSPKYLFRKEGQNVTLSCEQNLNHDAMYWYRQDPGQGLRLIYYSQIVNDFQKGDIAEGYSVSREKKESFPLTVTSAQKNPTAFYLCASRAAPGELFFGEGSRLTVL.

This rearrangement joins TRBV7-9 to TRBJ1-4, with D perhaps matching TRBD1 (5 bases). Trimming removed 2 bases from V and 2 bases from J, with 12 bases in between. This CDR3 has 16 amino acids. Germline values: CDR1 SEHNR, CDR2 FQNEAQ (reference sequence). For the CDR3, the DNA is TGTGCCAGCAGCTTAAGCAGGGTGTCTACTAATGAAAAACTGTTTTTT. Its protein product is CASSLSRVSTNEKLFF.

This chain joins TRBV7-6 and TRBJ2-1; D is perhaps TRBD1 (5 bases). The CDR3 is 15 amino acids. Per germline, CDR1 SGHVS and CDR2 FNYEAQ. V was pared by 5 bases and J by 7 bases, with 18 bases between. CDR3 DNA sequence: TGTGCCAGCAGCCCTACCCAGGGTTTCTCGAATGAGCAGTTCTTC. It yields the protein CASSPTQGFSNEQFF.

The genes are TRBV5-8 and TRBJ2-5; TRBD2 agrees at 8 bases. The junction had 9 bases not matched to a gene; V was cut back by 3 bases and J by 5 bases. This CDR3 is built from 15 residues. CDR1 is SGHTS and CDR2 is YDEGEE in the germline V gene. CDR3 bases: TGTGCCAGCAGCTGGGGAGGGACTAGGGGCGAGACCCAGTACTTC. Translation gives CASSWGGTRGETQYF.

This chain joins TRBV19 and TRBJ1-2; 8 positions agree with TRBD1. The CDR3 has 17 residues. V dropped 6 bases and J dropped 6; count of bases not matched to a gene: 18. CDR1 LNHDA and CDR2 SQIVND come from the germline V gene (reference sequence). The CDR3 bases are TGTGCCAGTAGGAAGGGCTCCTTAACGGACAGGGCTCATGGCTACACCTTC. This translates into CASRKGSLTDRAHGYTF.

The gene calls are TRBV4-2 and TRBJ2-5; D not certain. The DNA end favors TRBJ2-7, so the J call may be wrong. There are 14 residues in the CDR3. Germline CDR1 LGHNA, CDR2 YNFKEQ. CDR3: CASSQDRNSYEQYF. The CDR3 bases are TGTGCCAGCAGCCAAGATCGAAACTCCTACGAGCAGTACTTC.

V gene TRBV21-1 combines with J gene TRBJ2-7; whether TRBD2, the table's D call, matches the DNA was not checked. TRBV21-1 is noted as a pseudogene. The CDR3 loop spans 14 amino acids. CDR3 residues: CASSNSAGNGEQYF. The CDR3 region has the DNA TGTGCCAGCAGCAATTCCGCGGGAAACGGCGAGCAGTACTTC.

This sequence joins TRBV19 and TRBJ1-4, with D possibly TRBD1 on 5 matching bases. The V end lost 5 bases, the J end lost 10 bases, and 20 bases lay between the germline ends. This CDR3 is built from 15 residues. Germline values: CDR1 LNHDA, CDR2 SQIVND (reference sequence). The chain's CDR3 is CASSAVVGTGGKLFF. The CDR3 DNA follows: TGTGCCAGTAGTGCAGTTGTAGGGACCGGGGGAAAACTGTTTTTT.

The chain couples TRBV9 to TRBJ2-5, with 8 bases identical to TRBD2. Germline assignment: CDR1 SGDLS and CDR2 YYNGEE. This CDR3 has 14 residues. The V segment lost 2 bases and the J segment 5 bases; nucleotides outside the gene matches: 5. The CDR3 protein is CASSVRGGGETQYF. CDR3 nucleotide sequence: TGTGCCAGCAGCGTCCGGGGGGGTGGGGAGACCCAGTACTTC.